The clone carrying this T cell receptor (beta chain) was seen once. The junction departs from germline at one end; a sequencing error may be responsible. This specimen belongs to a study of glioma-infiltrating T cells after dendritic cell vaccination. About the study: The vaccine used monocyte-derived dendritic cells pulsed overnight with autologous tumor lysate.

The CDR3 is 17 residues long. Germline values: CDR1 SGHTA, CDR2 FQGNSA. Measured with immunoSEQ multiplex PCR; TCRdb has only the in-frame clones, and not every one. This sample carries 35,000 to 40,000 clones, 70% to 85% of them seen once, and the ten largest clones take roughly 7.7%. Sequenced material: blood, taken before dendritic cell vaccination. This TCR was recovered from a human donor with glioblastoma. The genes are TRBV7-2 and TRBJ1-4; 11 nucleotides agree with TRBD1. The DNA for the CDR3 is TGTGCCAGCAGCTTAGTTCGCGCAGGACAGGGGGCGGGAAAACCGTTTTTT. It translates to CASSLVRAGQGAGKPFF.